The present entry profiles one T cell receptor beta chain with its context. Its antigen is undetermined. Clones were read by immunoSEQ multiplex PCR, and TCRdb kept only the in-frame ones, dropping some. The repertoire consists of about 180,000 clones, with approximately 90% occurring once and the leading ten covering around 4.5%. The CDR3 loop spans 13 amino acids. Germline V gives CDR1 DFQATT, CDR2 SNEGSKA (reference sequence). V gave up 3 bases and J gave up 5 bases, with 13 bases separating them. This sample was taken from a study of T cell responses to AZD1222 COVID-19 vaccine. Study results and caveats: Just a handful of AZD1222 recipients tested seropositive at baseline.

The gene calls are TRBV20-1 and TRBJ1-1; D is ambiguous. The material was peripheral blood, obtained 28 days after the second dose of the MenACWY control vaccine. This TCR came from an adult who received the MenACWY meningococcal vaccine as a control. This CDR3 reads CSASRLKRTEAFF. The CDR3 DNA sequence: TGCAGTGCTAGTAGATTAAAGAGGACTGAAGCTTTCTTT.